There are a few counts of the clone carrying this TCR beta chain. The normal lung sample lay at least 3 cm, and maximally far, from the tumour. Clones were read by immunoSEQ multiplex PCR, and TCRdb kept only the in-frame ones, dropping some. Here the sample spans under 6,000 clones, 70% to 90% being singletons. This sample is drawn from a study of immune cell composition in non-small cell lung cancer. Germline V lookup: CDR1 MNHNY, CDR2 SVGAGI (reference sequence). CDR3 length: 14 residues. Trimming removed 0 bases at V and 4 bases at J, with 9 bases between. The receptor's source is a human donor with non-small cell lung cancer. Some clones in this sample may be carry-over from other donors' samples. The chain is built from TRBV6-6 and TRBJ2-5, with D possibly matching TRBD2 (6 bases). Sequencing was performed on non-adjacent lung tissue. Written as DNA, the CDR3 is TGTGCCAGCAGTTACTCCGGGACTTCAGAGACCCAGTACTTC. This encodes CASSYSGTSETQYF.